This entry concerns a single TCR beta chain. The data are from a study of blood T cell repertoires in COVID-19. Per the study methods: Researchers report that nucleated cell counts were estimated from reference gene primer amplification. The method was immunoSEQ multiplex PCR; TCRdb's version includes in-frame clones alone and lacks a portion of them. That table gives V, J and clone size, and the DNA gave D and trimming. Of 150,000 to 200,000 clones in the sample, approximately 73% were seen once. The germline V gene has CDR1 SNHLY and CDR2 FYNNEI. V lost 4 bases to trimming and J lost 1 base; unmatched junction nucleotides: 6. The CDR3 is 17 amino acids.

The clonotype originates from a woman aged 50 to 60 with acute COVID-19. V gene TRBV2 combines with J gene TRBJ2-2; the match to TRBD2 covers 10 bases. The source material was PBMCs or T cells enriched from blood (not recorded which). The CDR3 loop is CASSVQRGGGNTGELFF. CDR3 in DNA: TGTGCCAGCAGTGTCCAGCGGGGGGGTGGGAACACCGGGGAGCTGTTTTTT.